This TCR beta chain was recorded in a study of graft-versus-host responses after intestinal transplantation. Tissue processing of the graft released intraepithelial and lamina propria lymphocytes from it. Here immunoSEQ multiplex PCR was the method, and the copy in TCRdb shows in-frame clones only, minus some. The repertoire holds around 16,000 clones, around 77% seen once, with 6.5% to 8.5% in the top ten. The CDR3 runs 15 residues. Germline V gives CDR1 PRHDT, CDR2 FYEKMQ (reference sequence). The V and J ends lost 1 base and 4 bases respectively, with 14 bases between them. The specimen was ileum tissue, collected roughly 70 weeks after intestinal transplant. This sequence was found in a human patient who received an intestinal transplant, so some T cells may come from the graft donor. The chain joins TRBV13 to TRBJ2-7; D remains unclear. CDR3 amino acids: CASSLEMTGRYEQYF. CDR3 nucleotide sequence: TGTGCCAGCAGCTTAGAAATGACTGGAAGATACGAGCAGTACTTC.